Presented here are 23 T cell receptor beta chains from one specimen sequenced in a study of identical twins. From the 5' RACE reads, TCRdb called clonotypes with MiXCR, one entry per CDR3 protein. The profile shows some 230,000 distinct CDR3 sequences, 6.5% of them singletons. These data also featured in a second study, about T cells expressing NK-cell markers.

Input material: CD8+ T cells sorted from blood. The receptors were gathered from a young woman in good health.

The gene calls are TRBV27 and TRBJ2-1; perhaps TRBD2 as D (6 bases). The CDR3 is 15 residues long. In germline, CDR1 is MNHEY, CDR2 SMNVEV (reference sequence). V gave up 2 bases and J gave up 5 bases, with 13 bases separating them. CDR3 nucleotides: TGTGCCAGCAGTTTAGCGGGGAGGCTTAACAATGAGCAGTTCTTC. Translated: CASSLAGRLNNEQFF.

A few counts support this clonotype. The CDR3 DNA reads TGTGCCAGCAGCTCTCCTCCGGACGGGAACACTGAAGCTTTCTTT. The encoded protein is CASSSPPDGNTEAFF. The chain employs TRBV7-8 and TRBJ1-1; D gene unclear. Per the germline V gene, CDR1 is SGHVS and CDR2 is FQNEAQ. Trimming cost V 4 bases and J 1 base, with 13 bases left between them. The CDR3 length is 15 residues.

The chain links TRBV6-2 or TRBV6-3 to TRBJ2-1; perhaps TRBD2 as D (6 bases). CDR1 and CDR2 from the germline V gene are MNHEY and SVGEGT. This CDR3 is 13 amino acids long. V was cut by 2 bases and J by 12 bases, with 14 bases left in between. CDR3 nucleotide sequence: TGTGCCAGCAGTTACGGAGTCGGGAGCCCGCAGTTCTTC. Amino acid sequence: CASSYGVGSPQFF.

The rearrangement joins TRBV15 to TRBJ2-1; D gene unclear. CDR1 and CDR2 from the germline V gene are LNHNV and YYDKDF (reference sequence). The CDR3 covers 15 residues. V lost 4 bases and J 0 bases, leaving 10 bases between the germline ends. CDR3 nucleotides: TGTGCCACCAGCAAGAAATGGAGCTCCTACAATGAGCAGTTCTTC. Translation gives CATSKKWSSYNEQFF.

The V and J genes are TRBV20-1 and TRBJ1-1, with D tentatively TRBD1 (5 bases). V was cut by 4 bases and J by 6 bases, with 21 bases left in between. From germline, CDR1 is DFQATT and CDR2 SNEGSKA (reference sequence). CDR3 length equals 15 residues. Here the CDR3 reads CSATNPQGRLAEAFF. CDR3 nucleotide sequence: TGCAGTGCTACCAATCCCCAGGGCCGCTTGGCTGAAGCTTTCTTT.

This clonotype showed up many times. The chain employs TRBV7-9 and TRBJ1-1; tentatively, D is TRBD1 (5 bases). Trimming cost V 5 bases and J 8 bases, with 9 bases left between them. The germline V gene encodes CDR1 SEHNR and CDR2 FQNEAQ (reference sequence). The CDR3 length is 11 residues. In nucleotides, the CDR3 is TGTGCCAGCAGCCCCTCAGGGGAAGCTTTCTTT. Protein product: CASSPSGEAFF.

In this sample, this clonotype turned up a few times. The chain has TRBV10-3 and TRBJ1-1; 12 positions match TRBD1. The trim removed 4 bases at V and 10 bases at J, leaving 13 bases unmatched. Per the germline V gene, CDR1 is ENHRY and CDR2 is SYGVKD. The CDR3 is 16 amino acids. CDR3 nucleotides: TGTGCCATCAGTGTCCCGGGACAGGGGGCCACCGGAGGAGCTTTCTTT. Encoded protein: CAISVPGQGATGGAFF.

This clonotype has more than one count but fewer than ten. The V and J genes are TRBV12-3 or TRBV12-4 and TRBJ1-4; D not certain. CDR3 length equals 14 residues. Trimming removed 8 bases at V and 2 bases at J, with 12 bases between. CDR3 loop: CASHTEGTNEKLFF. The DNA for the CDR3 is TGTGCCAGCCATACGGAAGGGACTAATGAAAAACTGTTTTTT.

This chain joins TRBV11-2 and TRBJ2-1, with D perhaps assigned TRBD1 or TRBD2 (5 bases each). This CDR3 contains 16 residues. Germline CDR1 SGHAT, CDR2 FQNNGV. Trimming stripped 3 bases from V and 10 bases from J, with 22 bases between. CDR3 coding DNA: TGTGCCAGCAGCTTCCACTTCGGCCAGCGAGAGGGGGAGCAGTTCTTC. Residues: CASSFHFGQREGEQFF.

The V and J genes are TRBV2 and TRBJ1-1; D perhaps matches TRBD1 (5 bases). The V gene's germline CDR1 is SNHLY and CDR2 FYNNEI. The CDR3 has 10 amino acids. Trimming stripped 9 bases from V and 7 bases from J, with 9 bases between. The chain's CDR3 is CARETVEAFF. In DNA form, the CDR3 reads TGTGCCAGAGAGACAGTTGAAGCTTTCTTT.

The chain joins TRBV11-3 to TRBJ2-1, with 12 positions matching TRBD2. Germline V gene sequence: CDR1 SGHNT, CDR2 YENEEA. The CDR3 extends over 17 amino acids. The junction had 10 bases not matched to a gene; V was cut back by 4 bases and J by 6 bases. The CDR3 DNA is TGTGCCAGCAGCTACAAGACTAGCGGGGGCCTCCCCAATGAGCAGTTCTTC. This codes for CASSYKTSGGLPNEQFF.

Many counts were recorded for this clonotype. The V gene is TRBV11-2, the J gene TRBJ2-3; unclear D gene. V was clipped by 3 bases and J by 0 bases, with 7 bases between them. Per germline, CDR1 SGHAT and CDR2 FQNNGV. The CDR3 length is 14 residues. CDR3 nucleotide sequence: TGTGCCAGCAGCTTGCCTGCCAGCACAGATACGCAGTATTTT. Protein product: CASSLPASTDTQYF.

This clonotype was counted only a few times. The chain recombines TRBV11-2 with TRBJ2-1, with D unresolved. Trimming left V 5 bases short and J 10 bases short, with 9 bases between. This CDR3 is built from 11 residues. Germline values: CDR1 SGHAT, CDR2 FQNNGV. The CDR3 loop reads CASSPRTEQFF. CDR3 sequence (DNA): TGTGCCAGCAGCCCCCGGACCGAGCAGTTCTTC.

This clonotype was seen a few times. The genes are TRBV9 and TRBJ2-7, with TRBD1 matching over 8 bases. V was clipped by 3 bases and J by 6 bases; unmatched bases: 5. Germline lookup yields CDR1 SGDLS and CDR2 YYNGEE. There are 13 residues in the CDR3. CDR3 protein: CASSAGQGSEQYF. The CDR3 nucleotides are TGTGCCAGCAGCGCCGGACAGGGCTCCGAGCAGTACTTC.

The rearrangement links TRBV6-2 or TRBV6-3 to TRBJ1-1; D gene ambiguous. V dropped 5 bases and J dropped 7 bases, with 8 bases sitting between them. The germline CDR1 and CDR2 sequences are MNHEY and SVGEGT. The CDR3 is 11 amino acids. This chain's CDR3 is CASSPSYEAFF. CDR3 DNA sequence: TGTGCCAGCAGTCCCTCTTATGAAGCTTTCTTT.

This sequence joins TRBV12-3 or TRBV12-4 and TRBJ2-7; tentatively, D is TRBD1 (6 bases). V lost 4 bases and J lost 2, with 9 bases in between. This CDR3 is 13 amino acids long. CDR3 in DNA: TGTGCCAGCAGTTGGGGGACAACCTACGAGCAGTACTTC. It yields the protein CASSWGTTYEQYF.

Many counts were recorded for this clonotype. The CDR3 DNA sequence: TGTGCCAGCAGTTACTCGAAATGGGGGTTCGGCGAGCAGTACTTC. It yields the protein CASSYSKWGFGEQYF. V and J are TRBV6-5 and TRBJ2-7; perhaps D is TRBD1 or TRBD2 (5 bases each). Germline CDR1 and CDR2: MNHEY and SVGAGI. CDR3 size: 15 residues. The V gene lost 0 bases and the J gene lost 6 bases, with 15 bases spanning the gap.

In its sample, this clonotype was seen many times. The chain couples TRBV7-9 to TRBJ2-1, with 10 bases lining up with TRBD1. V trimming: 6 bases; J trimming: 4 bases; junction bases outside the gene matches: 6. The CDR3 totals 15 residues. CDR1 and CDR2 (germline): SEHNR, FQNEAQ (reference sequence). The CDR3 sequence: CASSHRDRGYNEQFF. CDR3 sequence (DNA): TGTGCCAGCAGTCACCGGGACAGGGGTTACAATGAGCAGTTCTTC.

This clonotype was seen more than once but under ten times. The CDR3 loop reads CASSFGLGVKNIQYF. The CDR3 DNA follows: TGTGCCAGCAGCTTTGGTTTGGGGGTCAAAAACATTCAGTACTTC. The chain has TRBV5-6 and TRBJ2-4; D may match TRBD1 or TRBD2 (5 bases each). V was cut by 2 bases and J by 3 bases, with 12 bases left in between. The CDR3 extends over 15 amino acids. From germline, CDR1 is SGHDT and CDR2 YYEEEE.

This clonotype occurred a few times. The V gene is TRBV7-9, the J gene TRBJ2-3, with D perhaps TRBD2 (6 bases). Trimming took off 10 bases at V and 2 bases at J, with 10 bases between the two ends. Per the germline V gene, CDR1 is SEHNR and CDR2 is FQNEAQ (reference sequence). CDR3 length: 12 amino acids. The CDR3 protein is CATAGHTDTQYF. Here the CDR3 DNA reads TGTGCCACGGCGGGGCACACAGATACGCAGTATTTT.

V is TRBV27 and J is TRBJ2-1; D may be TRBD2 (5 bases). Trimming stripped 8 bases from V and 4 bases from J, with 15 bases between. CDR3 size: 14 residues. Germline lookup yields CDR1 MNHEY and CDR2 SMNVEV (reference sequence). The CDR3 nucleotides read TGTGCCAGCCAACTAGGTTTTCCGTACAATGAGCAGTTCTTC. As protein: CASQLGFPYNEQFF.

The table lists this clonotype with many counts. The genes are TRBV29-1 and TRBJ2-3, with D possibly matching TRBD2 (6 bases). This CDR3 has 17 residues. From germline, CDR1 is SQVTM and CDR2 ANQGSEA. V was cut by 3 bases and J by 2 bases, with 21 bases left in between. The CDR3 is CSVDGLRDSITTDTQYF. The CDR3 nucleotides are TGCAGCGTTGATGGCCTACGGGACTCCATAACCACAGATACGCAGTATTTT.

This clonotype came up many times. This may come from a read error, since a much larger clone is one base off. This sequence joins TRBV9 and TRBJ2-5; TRBD2 might be the D (6 bases). CDR1 and CDR2 (germline): SGDLS, YYNGEE. This CDR3 has 10 amino acids. V gave up 7 bases and J gave up 5 bases, with 6 bases separating them. CDR3 region: CASGGETQYF. The CDR3 nucleotides read TGTGCCAGCGGGGGGGAGACCCAGTACTTC.